This T cell receptor beta chain was captured by sequencing in a study of blood T cell repertoires in COVID-19. Study-level background: Whether acute or convalescent, the COVID-19 samples came from the United States, Italy and Spain. PBMCs, B-cell-depleted T cells, or T cells provided the cDNA or gDNA that made up the material.

The CDR3 runs to 13 residues. V shed 4 bases and J 3 bases; nucleotides not matched to a gene: 1. CDR1 is SGHTA, CDR2 FQGNSA, per germline. Source study methods: It was from reference gene primer amplification that nucleated cell counts were estimated. Using immunoSEQ multiplex PCR, the repertoire was profiled, and TCRdb retains in-frame clones only, with some absent. V, J and clone size are those of that table, while D and trimming were read from the DNA. The data hold roughly 280,000 clones, with 65% to 90% observed a single time. This receptor was taken from a man aged 25-40 years with active or convalescent COVID-19. The chain recombines TRBV7-2 with TRBJ1-2; 8 nucleotides align to TRBD1. The material sequenced was peripheral blood. The CDR3 protein is CASSSGGDYGYTF. The DNA for the CDR3 is TGTGCCAGCAGCTCAGGGGGCGACTATGGCTACACCTTC.